This T cell receptor (beta chain) was sequenced in a study of beta chain features in type 1 diabetes. Study at large: Examination spanned approximately 110 million sorted cells from all samples. Study findings and constraints: Among patients, naive, central memory and Treg TCRB repertoires appeared more similar than among healthy donors. A cDNA-based sequencing approach could over-represent cells with high TCR expression. For TCRB rearrangement, an influence of HLA type remained unresolved here.

Every bit of the isolated RNA underwent reverse transcription, so sequencing read expressed TCRB transcripts. Repertoires were generated with immunoSEQ multiplex PCR, while TCRdb's copy carries only in-frame clones and drops some. The profile shows about 140,000 clones, about 9.4% of them singletons. V gave up 0 bases and J gave up 6 bases; unmatched junction bases: 6. This CDR3 spans 16 amino acids. Germline V gene lookup returns CDR1 KGHSH and CDR2 LQKENI. Comments on this clone: Its matching antigen is unknown.

The origin of this receptor is a man between 18 and 29 years old in good health. The rearrangement links TRBV18 to TRBJ2-3, with 10 bases lining up with TRBD2. The sequencing input was naive CD4+ T cells from blood. CDR3 sequence: CASSPPGSGGADTQYF. In DNA form, the CDR3 reads TGTGCCAGCTCACCACCCGGCAGCGGGGGGGCGGATACGCAGTATTTT.